Listed below are T cell receptor beta chains from one sample, sequenced in a study of blood T cell repertoires in COVID-19. Here immunoSEQ multiplex PCR was the method, and the copy in TCRdb shows in-frame clones only, minus some. The data show 110,000 or so clones, over 75% seen once. Sequenced sample: peripheral blood. The receptors come from a woman in her 70s who had recovered from COVID-19. CDR3s include the opening cysteine and the closing phenylalanine or tryptophan. The D gene is left open where the match is weak. Clone sizes are given selectively: once, few, many, or a class where the clone is expanded.

abundance	d_gene	v_gene	j_gene	CDR3aa	CDR3nt
-	TRBD1	TRBV10-3	TRBJ1-6	CAISERDRGYSPLHF	TGTGCCATCAGTGAACGGGACAGGGGGTATTCACCCCTCCACTTT
-	TRBD1	TRBV10-3	TRBJ2-3	CAIRLVGQASYTDTQYF	TGTGCCATCAGGTTGGTGGGACAGGCGAGCTACACAGATACGCAGTATTTT
-	-	TRBV7-2	TRBJ1-3	CASSPTGVGNTIYF	TGTGCCAGCAGCCCGACCGGGGTTGGAAACACCATATATTTT
-	-	TRBV6-2/TRBV6-3	TRBJ2-5	CASSLRDSQYF	TGTGCCAGCAGTTTACGGGATTCCCAGTACTTC
-	TRBD2	TRBV7-2	TRBJ2-3	CASSGLAGPTDTQYF	TGTGCCAGCAGCGGACTAGCGGGTCCCACAGATACGCAGTATTTT
-	TRBD2	TRBV4-2	TRBJ2-7	CASSQVDSGRRQYF	TGTGCCAGCAGCCAAGTAGATAGCGGGAGGAGGCAGTACTTC
-	TRBD2	TRBV9	TRBJ2-7	CASSSGRAYEQYF	TGTGCCAGCAGTAGCGGGAGGGCCTACGAGCAGTACTTC
-	-	TRBV7-3	TRBJ2-1	CASSPSRPENEQFF	TGTGCCAGCAGCCCCTCCAGGCCCGAAAATGAGCAGTTCTTC
-	TRBD2	TRBV11-3	TRBJ2-7	CASSLEKRGVGEQYF	TGTGCCAGCAGCTTAGAAAAGCGGGGGGTGGGAGAGCAGTACTTC
-	TRBD1	TRBV7-2	TRBJ2-2	CASSLGIAGTANTGELFF	TGTGCCAGCAGCTTAGGAATCGCAGGGACAGCGAACACCGGGGAGCTGTTTTTT
-	-	TRBV6-2/TRBV6-3	TRBJ2-1	CASSPYNEQFF	TGTGCCAGCAGTCCGTACAATGAGCAGTTCTTC
-	TRBD1	TRBV7-2	TRBJ2-7	CASSTTRGQSYEQYF	TGTGCCAGCAGCACCACCAGGGGGCAGTCCTACGAGCAGTACTTC
-	TRBD2	TRBV6-5	TRBJ2-7	CASSRTPGGPYEQYF	TGTGCCAGCAGTCGGACGCCGGGGGGTCCCTACGAGCAGTACTTC
-	-	TRBV5-1	TRBJ1-2	CASSPETGYGYTF	TGCGCCAGCAGCCCCGAGACAGGCTATGGCTACACCTTC
-	TRBD2	TRBV29-1	TRBJ2-7	CSVGGTSGRAYPHYEQYF	TGCAGCGTTGGCGGGACTAGCGGGAGGGCCTATCCCCACTACGAGCAGTACTTC
-	TRBD2	TRBV6-1	TRBJ2-1	CASSARRTSGSDDNEQFF	TGTGCCAGCAGTGCCCGAAGGACTAGCGGGAGTGATGACAATGAGCAGTTCTTC
-	-	TRBV4-3	TRBJ1-6	CASSQDQGWTPLHF	TGCGCCAGCAGCCAAGATCAGGGATGGACACCCCTCCACTTT
-	-	TRBV9	TRBJ2-7	CASSRGGTESYEQYF	TGTGCCAGCAGCCGGGGGGGGACAGAGTCCTACGAGCAGTACTTC
few	TRBD1	TRBV5-4	TRBJ1-6	CASSRDRGYNSPLHF	TGTGCCAGCAGCCGGGACAGGGGCTATAATTCACCCCTCCACTTT
-	-	TRBV3-1/TRBV3-2	TRBJ2-5	CASSPTDRSGGTQYF	TGTGCCAGCAGCCCCACGGACAGGTCCGGGGGGACCCAGTACTTC
-	-	TRBV5-1	TRBJ2-3	CASSLASAADTQYF	TGCGCCAGCAGCTTGGCCTCGGCGGCAGATACGCAGTATTTT
-	-	TRBV6-5	TRBJ2-5	CASSYMESQYF	TGTGCCAGCAGTTATATGGAGTCCCAGTACTTC
-	-	TRBV10-3	TRBJ2-7	CAISEVTSEQYF	TGTGCCATCAGTGAGGTTACTAGCGAGCAGTACTTC
-	TRBD1	TRBV2	TRBJ2-7	CASSQKNPGTDLEQYF	TGTGCCAGCAGCCAGAAAAACCCCGGGACAGACCTAGAGCAGTACTTC
-	TRBD2	TRBV19	TRBJ2-7	CASSTAGGVSYEQYF	TGTGCCAGTAGTACCGCGGGGGGCGTCTCCTACGAGCAGTACTTC
-	TRBD1	TRBV5-1	TRBJ2-3	CASSLGVPGQGIGADTQYF	TGCGCCAGCAGCTTGGGAGTCCCGGGACAGGGGATTGGGGCAGATACGCAGTATTTT
once	TRBD1	TRBV2	TRBJ2-7	CASSRQGVNEQYF	TGTGCCAGCAGCAGACAGGGCGTTAACGAGCAGTACTTC
-	-	TRBV28	TRBJ1-4	CASSSNTGSHREKLFF	TGTGCCAGCAGTTCCAATACAGGGAGTCACCGGGAAAAACTGTTTTTT
-	TRBD2	TRBV28	TRBJ2-7	CALGGTSRSAVYEQYF	TGTGCCCTTGGGGGGACTAGCAGATCCGCCGTTTACGAGCAGTACTTC
-	TRBD2	TRBV4-2	TRBJ2-7	CASSPGPLAGVASYEQYF	TGTGCCAGCAGCCCAGGCCCGCTAGCGGGGGTCGCCTCCTACGAGCAGTACTTC
few	TRBD1	TRBV19	TRBJ1-5	CATSHRGGNQPQHF	TGTGCCACCTCGCACAGGGGTGGGAATCAGCCCCAGCATTTT
-	-	TRBV20-1	TRBJ2-7	CSASPDYTYEQYF	TGCAGTGCTAGTCCAGACTACACCTACGAGCAGTACTTC
-	TRBD1	TRBV7-9	TRBJ1-2	CVSSYPGGIYGYTF	TGTGTCAGCAGCTACCCAGGGGGGATCTATGGCTACACCTTC
-	-	TRBV2	TRBJ1-2	CASTRERINYGYTF	TGTGCCAGCACCAGGGAAAGAATTAACTATGGCTACACTTTC
few	-	TRBV5-1	TRBJ1-1	CASSLARSNRTEAFF	TGCGCCAGCAGCTTGGCCAGATCAAACCGCACTGAAGCTTTCTTT
-	TRBD2	TRBV5-1	TRBJ2-1	CASTLLADNEQFF	TGCGCCAGCACCCTTCTAGCGGACAATGAGCAGTTCTTC
once	TRBD1	TRBV3-1/TRBV3-2	TRBJ2-1	CASSPRDRGQFF	TGTGCCAGCAGCCCAAGGGACAGAGGGCAGTTCTTC
-	TRBD1	TRBV5-1	TRBJ2-2	CASSLTGGRDTGELFF	TGCGCCAGCAGCTTGACAGGGGGCCGGGACACCGGGGAGCTGTTTTTT
-	TRBD1	TRBV28	TRBJ2-7	CASSRDRAEQYF	TGTGCCAGCAGCAGGGACAGGGCCGAGCAGTACTTC
-	-	TRBV7-8	TRBJ2-2	CASSRGGGSTGELFF	TGTGCCAGCAGCCGGGGAGGGGGGTCCACCGGGGAGCTGTTTTTT
-	-	TRBV6-5	TRBJ1-2	CASILITRGSYGYTF	TGTGCCAGCATTCTGATCACCAGGGGATCCTATGGCTACACCTTC
-	-	TRBV15	TRBJ1-5	CATSPERHNQPQHF	TGTGCCACCAGCCCCGAGCGGCACAATCAGCCCCAGCATTTT
-	TRBD1	TRBV6-5	TRBJ2-2	CASSRQGSGELFF	TGTGCCAGCAGTCGACAGGGGTCCGGGGAGCTGTTTTTT
-	-	TRBV5-4	TRBJ2-7	CASSPQGTLYEQYF	TGTGCCAGCAGCCCCCAGGGGACACTCTACGAGCAGTACTTC
-	-	TRBV4-2	TRBJ1-1	CASSPTGTNTEAFF	TGTGCCAGCAGCCCCACAGGGACGAACACTGAAGCTTTCTTT
-	TRBD2	TRBV27	TRBJ2-7	CASSLGGNYEQYF	TGTGCCAGCAGTTTGGGGGGGAACTACGAGCAGTACTTC
-	-	TRBV2	TRBJ2-7	CASRERSGTRDEQYF	TGTGCCAGCAGAGAACGCTCCGGGACAAGGGACGAGCAGTACTTC
-	TRBD1	TRBV27	TRBJ1-5	CASSPGGYFGQPQHF	TGTGCCAGCTCACCAGGGGGCTACTTTGGGCAGCCCCAGCATTTT
-	TRBD2	TRBV7-3	TRBJ2-1	CASSRLAGSYNEQFF	TGTGCCAGCAGCCGACTAGCGGGGAGCTACAATGAGCAGTTCTTC
-	TRBD1	TRBV18	TRBJ2-2	CASSPVYRGRGTGELFF	TGTGCCAGCTCACCGGTATACAGGGGGCGCGGAACCGGGGAGCTGTTTTTT